This paragraph reports one TCR beta chain. Antigen: not known. This entry is derived from a study of blood T cells in healthy people across ages. The study, taken as a whole, reports: Fewer expanded clones and more diversity marked long-lived versus aged donors. Diversity estimates drawn from one million T cells were deemed underestimates.

Drawing of peripheral blood yielded about 10 milliliters from each donor. Then a second PCR, running roughly 7 to 11 cycles, was carried out with a sample-barcoded 5' primer and a J-beta primer mix. Every single cDNA molecule received a tag from a template-switch adaptor with 12 random nucleotides. Each CDR3 protein is one row after TCRdb ran MiXCR on the 5' RACE reads. Counted here are about 900,000 distinct CDR3 sequences, approximately 59% occurring once; the ten biggest clones make up about a quarter. The germline gives CDR1 LNHNV, CDR2 YYDKDF (reference sequence). The V and J ends lost 6 bases and 7 bases respectively, with 15 bases between them. The CDR3 totals 13 residues.

The origin of this receptor is a man aged 25-45 years in good health. The sequenced sample was blood. The chain carries TRBV15 and TRBJ2-5; either TRBD1 or TRBD2 may fit D (5 bases each). The CDR3 DNA reads TGTGCCACCAGGGGTAGCGTTCAGGGGACCCAGTACTTC. As protein: CATRGSVQGTQYF.